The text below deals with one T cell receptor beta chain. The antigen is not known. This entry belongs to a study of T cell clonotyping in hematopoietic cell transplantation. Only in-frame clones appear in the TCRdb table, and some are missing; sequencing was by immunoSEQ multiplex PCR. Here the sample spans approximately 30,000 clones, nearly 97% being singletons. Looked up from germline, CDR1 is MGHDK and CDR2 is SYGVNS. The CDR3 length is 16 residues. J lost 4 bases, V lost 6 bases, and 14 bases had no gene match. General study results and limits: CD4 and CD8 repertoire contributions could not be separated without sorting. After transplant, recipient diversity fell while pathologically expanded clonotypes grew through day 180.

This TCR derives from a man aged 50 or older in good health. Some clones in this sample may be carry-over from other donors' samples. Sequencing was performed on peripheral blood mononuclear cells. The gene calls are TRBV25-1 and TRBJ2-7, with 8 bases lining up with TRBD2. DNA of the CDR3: TGTGCCAGCAGCCCCTTCGGGGGGGGGCATACTTACGAGCAGTACTTC. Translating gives CASSPFGGGHTYEQYF.